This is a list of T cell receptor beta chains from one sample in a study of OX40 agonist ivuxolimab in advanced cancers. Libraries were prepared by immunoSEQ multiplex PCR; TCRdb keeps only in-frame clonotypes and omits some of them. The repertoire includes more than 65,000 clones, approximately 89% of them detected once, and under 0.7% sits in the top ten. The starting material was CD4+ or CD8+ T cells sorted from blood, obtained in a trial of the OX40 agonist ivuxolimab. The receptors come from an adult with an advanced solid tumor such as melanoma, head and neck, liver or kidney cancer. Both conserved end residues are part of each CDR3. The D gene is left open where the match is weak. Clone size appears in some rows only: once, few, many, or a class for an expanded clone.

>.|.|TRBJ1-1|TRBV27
CASSSRTVMNTEAFF
TGTGCCAGCAGTTCTCGGACCGTTATGAACACTGAAGCTTTCTTT
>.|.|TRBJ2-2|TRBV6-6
CASSQLAPNTGELFF
TGTGCCAGCAGTCAACTAGCTCCGAACACCGGGGAGCTGTTTTTT
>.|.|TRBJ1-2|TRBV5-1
CASSLGGGPNYGYTF
TGCGCCAGCAGCTTGGGTGGGGGGCCTAACTATGGCTACACCTTC
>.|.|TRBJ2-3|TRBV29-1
CSVAPGSSTDTQYF
TGCAGCGTTGCTCCAGGGTCCAGCACAGATACGCAGTATTTT
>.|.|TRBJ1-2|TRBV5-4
CASSLRQGGRDYTF
TGTGCCAGCAGCTTGAGGCAGGGAGGAAGGGACTACACCTTC
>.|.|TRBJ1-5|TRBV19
CASSADSFSNQPQHF
TGTGCCAGTAGTGCGGACAGCTTTAGCAATCAGCCCCAGCATTTT
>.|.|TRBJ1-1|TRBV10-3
CAINRQPGRTEAFF
TGTGCCATCAATAGACAGCCTGGTAGGACTGAAGCTTTCTTT
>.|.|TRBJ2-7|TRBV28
CASSSSGLSGEQYF
TGTGCCAGCAGTTCCTCAGGGTTATCGGGCGAGCAGTACTTC
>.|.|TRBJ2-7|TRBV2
CASSTRGEQYF
TGTGCCAGCAGTACGAGGGGCGAGCAGTACTTC
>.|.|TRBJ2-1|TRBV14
CASSQGMQILNEQFF
TGTGCCAGCAGCCAAGGGATGCAAATTTTGAATGAGCAGTTCTTC
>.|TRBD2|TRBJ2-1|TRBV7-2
CASSPSGGGYNEQFF
TGTGCCAGCAGCCCTAGCGGGGGGGGGTACAATGAGCAGTTCTTC
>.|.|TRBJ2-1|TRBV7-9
CASSLGQNNEQFF
TGTGCCAGCAGCCTAGGACAGAACAATGAGCAGTTCTTC
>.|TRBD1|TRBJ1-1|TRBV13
CASSFGTGAEAFF
TGTGCCAGCAGCTTCGGGACAGGGGCTGAAGCTTTCTTT
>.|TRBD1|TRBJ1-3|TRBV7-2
CASSLTGGTVSDPGNTIYF
TGTGCCAGCAGCTTAACTGGGGGGACAGTTTCGGACCCTGGAAACACCATATATTTT
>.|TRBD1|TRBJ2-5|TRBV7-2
CASSSPGQQTQYF
TGTGCCAGCAGCTCTCCGGGACAGCAGACCCAGTACTTC
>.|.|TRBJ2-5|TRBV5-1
CASSLAFSQETQYF
TGCGCCAGCAGCTTGGCGTTCTCCCAAGAGACCCAGTACTTC
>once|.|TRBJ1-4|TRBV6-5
CASSPGPYEKLFF
TGTGCCAGCAGCCCAGGCCCTTATGAAAAACTGTTTTTT
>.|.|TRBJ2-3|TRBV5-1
CASTQGTDTQYF
TGCGCCAGCACCCAGGGGACAGATACGCAGTATTTT
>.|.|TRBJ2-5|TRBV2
CASSEAGSGSAIREQGTQYF
TGTGCCAGCAGTGAAGCGGGGTCGGGCTCAGCGATTCGGGAGCAAGGGACCCAGTACTTC